Below, one TCR beta chain is given with its context. Generated by immunoSEQ multiplex PCR, the TCRdb table keeps only in-frame clones and is missing some. The sample carries under 100,000 clones, roughly 88% recorded once. The sample originates from a study of OX40 agonist ivuxolimab in advanced cancers. Study background: Age averaged 60 years (range roughly 23 to 85), and less than 85% were male.

The CDR3 has 15 amino acids. Germline assignment: CDR1 SGDLS and CDR2 YYNGEE. V lost 4 bases to trimming and J lost 6 bases, with 17 bases between them. Sequences were derived from CD4+ or CD8+ T cells sorted from blood, sampled in a trial of the OX40 agonist ivuxolimab. The chain employs TRBV9 and TRBJ2-1, with D possibly TRBD1 on 6 matching bases. The source of this sequence is an adult with an advanced solid tumor such as melanoma, head and neck, liver or kidney cancer. CDR3 nucleotides: TGTGCCAGCAGCTTAAGGGCAGGGGACGGCAATGAGCAGTTCTTC. Protein: CASSLRAGDGNEQFF.